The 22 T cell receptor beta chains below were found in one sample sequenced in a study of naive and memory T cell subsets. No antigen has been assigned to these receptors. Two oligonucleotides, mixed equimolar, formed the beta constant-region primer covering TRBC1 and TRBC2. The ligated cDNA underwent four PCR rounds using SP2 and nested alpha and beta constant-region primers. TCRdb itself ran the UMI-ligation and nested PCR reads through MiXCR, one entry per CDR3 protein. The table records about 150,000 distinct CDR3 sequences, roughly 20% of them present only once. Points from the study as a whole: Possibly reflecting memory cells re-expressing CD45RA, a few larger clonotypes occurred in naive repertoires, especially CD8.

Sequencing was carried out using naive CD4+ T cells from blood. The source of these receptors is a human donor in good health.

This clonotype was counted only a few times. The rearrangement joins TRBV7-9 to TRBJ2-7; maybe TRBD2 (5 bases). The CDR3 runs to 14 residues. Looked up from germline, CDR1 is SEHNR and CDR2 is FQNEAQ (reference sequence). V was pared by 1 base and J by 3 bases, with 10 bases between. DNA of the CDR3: TGTGCCAGCAGCTTAGTTGGAGGAGACTACGAGCAGTACTTC. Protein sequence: CASSLVGGDYEQYF.

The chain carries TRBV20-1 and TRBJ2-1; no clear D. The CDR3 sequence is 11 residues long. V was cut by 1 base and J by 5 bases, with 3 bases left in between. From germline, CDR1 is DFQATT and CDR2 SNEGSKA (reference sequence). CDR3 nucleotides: TGCAGTGCTAGAGTGCACAATGAGCAGTTCTTC. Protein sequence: CSARVHNEQFF.

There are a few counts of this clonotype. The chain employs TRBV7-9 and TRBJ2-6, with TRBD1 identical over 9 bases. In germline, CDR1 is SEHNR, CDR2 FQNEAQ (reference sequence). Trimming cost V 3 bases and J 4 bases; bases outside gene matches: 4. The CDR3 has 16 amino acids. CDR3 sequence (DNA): TGTGCCAGCAGCTTGGGGACAGGGTCCGGGGCCAACGTCCTGACTTTC. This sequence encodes CASSLGTGSGANVLTF.

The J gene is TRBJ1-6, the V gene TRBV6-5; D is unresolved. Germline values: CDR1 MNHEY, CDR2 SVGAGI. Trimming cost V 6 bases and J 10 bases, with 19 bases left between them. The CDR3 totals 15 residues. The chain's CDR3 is CASSQTRVVKSPLHF. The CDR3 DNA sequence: TGTGCCAGCAGCCAAACGAGGGTTGTTAAGTCACCCCTCCACTTT.

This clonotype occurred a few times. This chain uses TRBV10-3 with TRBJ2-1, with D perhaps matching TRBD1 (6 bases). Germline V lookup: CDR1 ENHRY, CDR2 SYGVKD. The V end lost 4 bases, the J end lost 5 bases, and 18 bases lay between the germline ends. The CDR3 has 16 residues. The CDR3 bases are TGTGCCATCAGTGGGTCTGACAGGATCGCCCACAATGAGCAGTTCTTC. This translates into CAISGSDRIAHNEQFF.

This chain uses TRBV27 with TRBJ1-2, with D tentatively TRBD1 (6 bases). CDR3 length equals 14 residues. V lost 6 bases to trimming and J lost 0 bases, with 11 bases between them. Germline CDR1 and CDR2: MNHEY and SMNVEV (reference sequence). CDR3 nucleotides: TGTGCCAGCAGAAAAAGGGGGGCTAACTATGGCTACACCTTC. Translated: CASRKRGANYGYTF.

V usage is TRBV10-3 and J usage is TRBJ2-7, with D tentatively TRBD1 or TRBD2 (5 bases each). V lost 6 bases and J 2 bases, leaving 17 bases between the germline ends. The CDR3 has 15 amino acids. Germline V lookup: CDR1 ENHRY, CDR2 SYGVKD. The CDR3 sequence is CAIRGRIEVTYEQYF. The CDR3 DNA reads TGTGCCATCAGGGGACGGATCGAAGTTACCTACGAGCAGTACTTC.

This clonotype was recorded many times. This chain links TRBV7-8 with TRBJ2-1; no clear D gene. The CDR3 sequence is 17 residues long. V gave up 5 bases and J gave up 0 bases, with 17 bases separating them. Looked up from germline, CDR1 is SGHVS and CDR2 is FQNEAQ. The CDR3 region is CASSPPPALSSYNEQFF. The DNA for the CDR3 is TGTGCCAGCAGCCCGCCTCCAGCGTTAAGCTCCTACAATGAGCAGTTCTTC.

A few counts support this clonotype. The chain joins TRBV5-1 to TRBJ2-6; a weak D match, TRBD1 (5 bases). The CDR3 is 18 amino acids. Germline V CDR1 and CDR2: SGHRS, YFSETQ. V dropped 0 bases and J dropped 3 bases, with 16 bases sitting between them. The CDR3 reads CASSLDGQGLDGANVLTF. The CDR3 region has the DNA TGCGCCAGCAGCTTGGATGGTCAGGGTCTTGATGGGGCCAACGTCCTGACTTTC.

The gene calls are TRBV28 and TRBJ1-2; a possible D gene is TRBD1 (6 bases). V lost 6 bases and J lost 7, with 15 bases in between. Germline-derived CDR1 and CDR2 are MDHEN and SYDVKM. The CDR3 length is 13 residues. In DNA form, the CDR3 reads TGTGCCAGCAGACGAACCGGGACATTTGGCTACACCTTC. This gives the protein CASRRTGTFGYTF.

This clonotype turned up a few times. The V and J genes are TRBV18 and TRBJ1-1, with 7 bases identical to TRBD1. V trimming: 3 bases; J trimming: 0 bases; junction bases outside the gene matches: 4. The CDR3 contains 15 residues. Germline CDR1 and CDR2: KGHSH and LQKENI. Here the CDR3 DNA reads TGTGCCAGCTCACCGTGGGGACAGTTGAACACTGAAGCTTTCTTT. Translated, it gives CASSPWGQLNTEAFF. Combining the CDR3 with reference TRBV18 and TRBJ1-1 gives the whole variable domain NAGVMQNPRHLVRRRGQEARLRCSPMKGHSHVYWYRQLPEEGLKFMVYLQKENIIDESGMPKERFSAEFPKEGPSILRIQQVVRGDSAAYFCASSPWGQLNTEAFFGQGTRLTVV.

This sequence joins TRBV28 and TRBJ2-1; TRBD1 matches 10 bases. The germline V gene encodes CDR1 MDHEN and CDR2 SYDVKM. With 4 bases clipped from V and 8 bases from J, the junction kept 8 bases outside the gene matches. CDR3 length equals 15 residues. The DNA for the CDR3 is TGTGCCAGCAGTTCGGCGGACAGGGGGGGCGATGAGCAGTTCTTC. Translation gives CASSSADRGGDEQFF.

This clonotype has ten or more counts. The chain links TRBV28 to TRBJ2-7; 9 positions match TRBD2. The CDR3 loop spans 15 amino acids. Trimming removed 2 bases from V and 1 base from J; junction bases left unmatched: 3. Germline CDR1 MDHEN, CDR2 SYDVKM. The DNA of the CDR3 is TGTGCCAGCAGTTTAGTTAGCGGGAGATCCTACGAGCAGTACTTC. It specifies CASSLVSGRSYEQYF.

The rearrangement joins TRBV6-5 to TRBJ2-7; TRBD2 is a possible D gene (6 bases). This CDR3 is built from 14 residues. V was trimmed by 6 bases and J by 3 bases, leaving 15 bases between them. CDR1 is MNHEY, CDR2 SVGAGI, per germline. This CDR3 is CASSPRLEGYEQYF. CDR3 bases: TGTGCCAGCAGCCCCCGACTAGAAGGCTACGAGCAGTACTTC.

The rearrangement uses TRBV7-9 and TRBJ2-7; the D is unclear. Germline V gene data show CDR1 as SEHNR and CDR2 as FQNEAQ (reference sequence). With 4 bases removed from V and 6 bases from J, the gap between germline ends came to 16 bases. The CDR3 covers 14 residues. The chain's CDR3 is CASSWDQALFEQYF. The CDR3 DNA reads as TGTGCCAGCAGCTGGGATCAGGCTTTGTTCGAGCAGTACTTC.

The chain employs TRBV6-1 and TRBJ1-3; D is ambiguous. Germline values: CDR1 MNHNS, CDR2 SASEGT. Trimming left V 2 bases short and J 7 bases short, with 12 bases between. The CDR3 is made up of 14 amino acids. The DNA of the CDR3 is TGTGCCAGCAGTGAATCGCCCGATCGGAACACCATATATTTT. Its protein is CASSESPDRNTIYF.

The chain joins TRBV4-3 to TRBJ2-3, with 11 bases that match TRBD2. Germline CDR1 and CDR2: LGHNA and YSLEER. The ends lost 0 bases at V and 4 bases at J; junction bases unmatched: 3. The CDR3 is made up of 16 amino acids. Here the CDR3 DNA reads TGCGCCAGCAGCCAAGAACTAGCGGGAGTTTCAGATACGCAGTATTTT. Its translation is CASSQELAGVSDTQYF.

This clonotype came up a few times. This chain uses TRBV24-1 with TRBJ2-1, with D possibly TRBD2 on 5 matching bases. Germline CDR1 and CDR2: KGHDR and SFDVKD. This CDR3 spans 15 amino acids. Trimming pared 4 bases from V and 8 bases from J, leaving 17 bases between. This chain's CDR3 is CATSDHGGLSYEQFF. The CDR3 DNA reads TGTGCCACCAGTGACCACGGCGGACTTTCCTATGAGCAGTTCTTC.

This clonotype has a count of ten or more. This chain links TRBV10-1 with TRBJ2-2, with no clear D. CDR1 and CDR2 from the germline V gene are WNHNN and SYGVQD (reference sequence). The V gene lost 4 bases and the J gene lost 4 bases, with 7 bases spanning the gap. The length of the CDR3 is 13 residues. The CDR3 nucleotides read TGCGCCAGCAGTGTGAAGCCCACCGGGGAGCTGTTTTTT. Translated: CASSVKPTGELFF.

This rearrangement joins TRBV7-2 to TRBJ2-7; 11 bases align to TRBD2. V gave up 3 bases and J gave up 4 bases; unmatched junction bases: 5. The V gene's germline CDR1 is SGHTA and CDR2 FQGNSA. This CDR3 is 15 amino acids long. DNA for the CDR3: TGTGCCAGCAGCTTCACCGGGACTAGCGGTTACGAGCAGTACTTC. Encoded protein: CASSFTGTSGYEQYF.

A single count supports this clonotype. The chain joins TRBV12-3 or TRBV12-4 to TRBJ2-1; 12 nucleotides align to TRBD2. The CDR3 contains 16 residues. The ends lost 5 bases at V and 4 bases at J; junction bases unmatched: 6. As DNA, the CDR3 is TGTGCCAGCAGTCAGGGACTAGCGGGTGGATACAATGAGCAGTTCTTC. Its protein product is CASSQGLAGGYNEQFF.

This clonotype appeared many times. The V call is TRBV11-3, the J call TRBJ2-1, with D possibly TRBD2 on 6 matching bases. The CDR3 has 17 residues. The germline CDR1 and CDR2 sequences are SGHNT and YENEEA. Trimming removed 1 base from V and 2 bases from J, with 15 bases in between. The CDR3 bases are TGTGCCAGCAGCTTAGGGGACCGATGGACTACCTACAATGAGCAGTTCTTC. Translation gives CASSLGDRWTTYNEQFF.